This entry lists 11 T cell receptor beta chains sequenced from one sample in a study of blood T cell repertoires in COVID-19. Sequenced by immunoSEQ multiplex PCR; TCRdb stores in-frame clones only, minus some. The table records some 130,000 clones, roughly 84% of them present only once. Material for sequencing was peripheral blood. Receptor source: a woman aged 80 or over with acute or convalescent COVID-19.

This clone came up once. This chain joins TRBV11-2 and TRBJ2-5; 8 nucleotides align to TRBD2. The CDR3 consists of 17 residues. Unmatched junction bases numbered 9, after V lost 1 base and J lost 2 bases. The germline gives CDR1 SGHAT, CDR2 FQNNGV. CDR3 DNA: TGTGCCAGCAGCTTAGTTCTTGGTAGCGGGGCTCAAGAGACCCAGTACTTC. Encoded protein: CASSLVLGSGAQETQYF.

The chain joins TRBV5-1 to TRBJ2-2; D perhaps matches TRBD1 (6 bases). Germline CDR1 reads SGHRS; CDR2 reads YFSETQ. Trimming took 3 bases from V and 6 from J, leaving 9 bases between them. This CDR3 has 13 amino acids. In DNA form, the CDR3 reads TGCGCCAGCAGCTACAGGGTTCCCGGGGAGCTGTTTTTT. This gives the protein CASSYRVPGELFF.

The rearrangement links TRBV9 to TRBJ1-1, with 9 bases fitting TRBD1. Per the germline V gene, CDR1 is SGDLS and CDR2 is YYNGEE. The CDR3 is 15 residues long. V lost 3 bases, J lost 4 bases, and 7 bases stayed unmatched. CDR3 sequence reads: CASSEWTGAGTEAFF. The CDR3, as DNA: TGTGCCAGCAGCGAGTGGACAGGGGCGGGCACTGAAGCTTTCTTT.

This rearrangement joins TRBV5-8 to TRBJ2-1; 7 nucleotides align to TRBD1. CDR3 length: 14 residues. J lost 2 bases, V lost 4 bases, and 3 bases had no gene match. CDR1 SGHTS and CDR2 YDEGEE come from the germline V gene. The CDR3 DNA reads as TGTGCCAGCAGCACCGGGACAGCCTACAATGAGCAGTTCTTC. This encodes CASSTGTAYNEQFF.

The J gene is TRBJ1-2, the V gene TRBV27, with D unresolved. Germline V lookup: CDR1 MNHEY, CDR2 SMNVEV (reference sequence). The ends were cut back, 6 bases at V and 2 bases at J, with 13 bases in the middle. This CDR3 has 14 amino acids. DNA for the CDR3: TGTGCCAGCAGACTTAGCGTCGGGAACTATGGCTACACCTTC. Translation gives CASRLSVGNYGYTF.

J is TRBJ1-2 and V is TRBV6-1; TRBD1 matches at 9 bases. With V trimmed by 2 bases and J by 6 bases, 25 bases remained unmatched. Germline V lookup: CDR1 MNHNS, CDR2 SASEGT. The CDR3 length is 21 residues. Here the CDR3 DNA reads TGTGCCAGCAGTGAATCACCCTCGGGGGTTGGTCCCGGGACAGGGCGCGATGGCTACACCTTC. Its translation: CASSESPSGVGPGTGRDGYTF.

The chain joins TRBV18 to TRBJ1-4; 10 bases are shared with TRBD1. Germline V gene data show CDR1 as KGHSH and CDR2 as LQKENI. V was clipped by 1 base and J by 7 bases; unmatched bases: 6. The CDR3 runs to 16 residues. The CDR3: CASSPQSRTGGEKLFF. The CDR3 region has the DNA TGTGCCAGCTCACCACAGTCAAGGACAGGGGGTGAAAAACTGTTTTTT.

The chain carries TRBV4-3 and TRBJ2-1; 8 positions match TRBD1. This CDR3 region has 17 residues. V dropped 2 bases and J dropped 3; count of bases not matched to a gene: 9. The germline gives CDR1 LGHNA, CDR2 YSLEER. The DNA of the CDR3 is TGCGCCAGCAGCCAATGGGGGCAGGGGGCAAACTACAATGAGCAGTTCTTC. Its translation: CASSQWGQGANYNEQFF.

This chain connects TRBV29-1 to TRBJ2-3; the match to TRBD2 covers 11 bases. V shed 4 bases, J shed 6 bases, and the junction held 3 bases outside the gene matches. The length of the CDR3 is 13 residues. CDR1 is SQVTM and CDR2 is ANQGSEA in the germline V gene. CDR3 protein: CSVVAGGPDTQYF. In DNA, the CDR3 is TGCAGCGTTGTAGCGGGGGGGCCGGATACGCAGTATTTT.

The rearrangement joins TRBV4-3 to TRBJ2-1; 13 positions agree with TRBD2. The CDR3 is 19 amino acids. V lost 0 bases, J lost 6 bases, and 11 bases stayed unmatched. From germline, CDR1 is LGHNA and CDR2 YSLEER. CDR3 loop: CASSQDRGPGLAGSNEQFF. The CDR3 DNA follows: TGCGCCAGCAGCCAAGATCGGGGCCCGGGACTAGCGGGATCCAATGAGCAGTTCTTC.

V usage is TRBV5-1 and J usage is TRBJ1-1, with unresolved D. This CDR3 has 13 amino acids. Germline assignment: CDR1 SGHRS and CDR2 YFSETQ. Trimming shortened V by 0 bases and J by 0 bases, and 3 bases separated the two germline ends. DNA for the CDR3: TGCGCCAGCAGCTTGGCGGTGAACACTGAAGCTTTCTTT. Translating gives CASSLAVNTEAFF.